Listed below are T cell receptor beta chains from one sample, sequenced in a study of cytomegalovirus exposure and HLA in healthy donors. Sequencing was performed with immunoSEQ multiplex PCR; in TCRdb, only in-frame clones are kept and a portion is missing. The sample comprises just over 150,000 clones, roughly 80% of which are singletons, and about 1.4% rests with the top ten. The sequenced material came from PBMCs. The receptors shown here come from a woman in her thirties in good health and CMV-seronegative. The CDR3 runs from the conserved cysteine through the conserved F or W. The D gene is left open where the match is weak. A clone size is listed for some rows: how often the clone was seen (once, few, many), or a class if it is expanded.

D gene: .; V gene: TRBV7-2; J gene: TRBJ2-2; clone size: once; CDR3 DNA: TGTGCCAGCAGCCTGACTACCGGGGAGCTGTTTTTT; CDR3 protein: CASSLTTGELFF
D gene: TRBD2; V gene: TRBV5-1; J gene: TRBJ2-7; clone size: .; CDR3 DNA: TGCGCCAGCAGCTTTTCGGGACTACGTTCCTACGAGCAGTACTTC; CDR3 protein: CASSFSGLRSYEQYF
D gene: .; V gene: TRBV9; J gene: TRBJ2-2; clone size: .; CDR3 DNA: TGTGCCAGCAGCGTAGCTCTATGGGGGGAGCTGTTTTTT; CDR3 protein: CASSVALWGELFF
D gene: TRBD1; V gene: TRBV10-3; J gene: TRBJ1-1; clone size: .; CDR3 DNA: TGTGCCATCAGTGACTTCTACAGGGGGAACACTGAAGCTTTCTTT; CDR3 protein: CAISDFYRGNTEAFF
D gene: .; V gene: TRBV30; J gene: TRBJ1-1; clone size: .; CDR3 DNA: TGTGCCTGGAGTGTATCCTCCAACACTGAAGCTTTCTTT; CDR3 protein: CAWSVSSNTEAFF
D gene: .; V gene: TRBV5-1; J gene: TRBJ2-7; clone size: once; CDR3 DNA: TGCGCCAGCAGCATACAGGGTCCCTACGAGCAGTACTTC; CDR3 protein: CASSIQGPYEQYF
D gene: .; V gene: TRBV5-6; J gene: TRBJ1-5; clone size: .; CDR3 DNA: TGTGCCAGCAGCTTGGGACAAACTCAGCCCCAGCATTTT; CDR3 protein: CASSLGQTQPQHF
D gene: .; V gene: TRBV9; J gene: TRBJ1-1; clone size: .; CDR3 DNA: TGTGCCAGCAGCGCCAGCGGGGGACTGAACACTGAAGCTTTCTTT; CDR3 protein: CASSASGGLNTEAFF
D gene: .; V gene: TRBV7-3; J gene: TRBJ1-1; clone size: .; CDR3 DNA: TGTGCCAGCAGCTCCTGGGGGGGCACTGAAGCTTTCTTT; CDR3 protein: CASSSWGGTEAFF
D gene: .; V gene: TRBV6-1; J gene: TRBJ2-1; clone size: .; CDR3 DNA: TGTGCCAGCAGTGAAACAGGGCGGGAGCAGTTCTTC; CDR3 protein: CASSETGREQFF
D gene: .; V gene: TRBV9; J gene: TRBJ2-1; clone size: .; CDR3 DNA: TGTGCCAGCAGCGCGCTGGGGGAGGTCTACAATGAGCAGTTCTTC; CDR3 protein: CASSALGEVYNEQFF
D gene: TRBD1; V gene: TRBV9; J gene: TRBJ1-2; clone size: .; CDR3 DNA: TGTGCCAGCAGCGTAGAGGGGGCGGTTAACTATGGCTACACCTTC; CDR3 protein: CASSVEGAVNYGYTF
D gene: .; V gene: TRBV7-7; J gene: TRBJ2-2; clone size: .; CDR3 DNA: TGTGCTAGCAGCTCGGGATTGAACACCGGGGAGCTGTTTTTT; CDR3 protein: CASSSGLNTGELFF
D gene: .; V gene: TRBV19; J gene: TRBJ2-7; clone size: few; CDR3 DNA: TGTGCCAGTAGTCGTAACAGGGCATCCTACGAGCAGTACTTC; CDR3 protein: CASSRNRASYEQYF
D gene: TRBD1; V gene: TRBV9; J gene: TRBJ1-1; clone size: many; CDR3 DNA: TGTGCCAGCAGCGTAGTCCCAGGGGGCGAAGCTTTCTTT; CDR3 protein: CASSVVPGGEAFF
D gene: .; V gene: TRBV5-1; J gene: TRBJ1-1; clone size: .; CDR3 DNA: TGCGCCAGCAAGCGGGAGACTAACATGAACACTGAAGCTTTCTTT; CDR3 protein: CASKRETNMNTEAFF
D gene: .; V gene: TRBV11-2; J gene: TRBJ2-7; clone size: .; CDR3 DNA: TGTGCCAGCAGCTTAGAAGCGGTTTACGAGCAGTACTTC; CDR3 protein: CASSLEAVYEQYF
D gene: .; V gene: TRBV9; J gene: TRBJ2-2; clone size: .; CDR3 DNA: TGTGCCAGCAGCGGAGGGGGCACCGGGGAGCTGTTTTTT; CDR3 protein: CASSGGGTGELFF
D gene: .; V gene: TRBV7-2; J gene: TRBJ1-5; clone size: .; CDR3 DNA: TGTGCCAGCAGTCCTGACACCCACCCTCAGCCCCAGCATTTT; CDR3 protein: CASSPDTHPQPQHF
D gene: .; V gene: TRBV2; J gene: TRBJ2-7; clone size: few; CDR3 DNA: TGTGCCAGCACCGGGGACATCTACGAGCAGTACTTC; CDR3 protein: CASTGDIYEQYF
D gene: .; V gene: TRBV25-1; J gene: TRBJ2-5; clone size: .; CDR3 DNA: TGTGCCAGCAGTTCCACCCTACAGTTCCTCCAAGAGACCCAGTACTTC; CDR3 protein: CASSSTLQFLQETQYF
D gene: .; V gene: TRBV7-2; J gene: TRBJ2-1; clone size: .; CDR3 DNA: TGTGCCAGCAGCTTAGAGCGAAATGAGCAGTTCTTC; CDR3 protein: CASSLERNEQFF
D gene: TRBD2; V gene: TRBV5-6; J gene: TRBJ2-1; clone size: .; CDR3 DNA: TGTGCCAGCAGCTCCTGGTGGGGCGGGGGGAGGAATGAGCAGTTCTTC; CDR3 protein: CASSSWWGGGRNEQFF
D gene: TRBD2; V gene: TRBV6-1; J gene: TRBJ2-1; clone size: .; CDR3 DNA: TGTGCCATCAAGAGGACCGGTACTAGCGGCAATGAGCAGTTCTTC; CDR3 protein: CAIKRTGTSGNEQFF
D gene: TRBD1; V gene: TRBV6-6; J gene: TRBJ2-7; clone size: .; CDR3 DNA: TGTGCCAGCAGCCGGGGACAGGGGGCGGGGGAGCAGTACTTC; CDR3 protein: CASSRGQGAGEQYF
D gene: .; V gene: TRBV9; J gene: TRBJ2-3; clone size: .; CDR3 DNA: TGTGCCAGCACTGGAGGGGGGCGGGGGAGTGCAGATACGCAGTATTTT; CDR3 protein: CASTGGGRGSADTQYF
D gene: TRBD1; V gene: TRBV5-1; J gene: TRBJ1-6; clone size: .; CDR3 DNA: TGCGCCAGCAGCACCGCAGGACAGGGGAATTCACCCCTCCACTTT; CDR3 protein: CASSTAGQGNSPLHF
D gene: TRBD1; V gene: TRBV5-4; J gene: TRBJ1-2; clone size: .; CDR3 DNA: TGTGCCAGCGTAATTAACCCCCAGGGGGCAGAAGGCTACACCTTC; CDR3 protein: CASVINPQGAEGYTF
D gene: TRBD1; V gene: TRBV29-1; J gene: TRBJ2-2; clone size: .; CDR3 DNA: TGCAGCGTTAGGGGACAGGGGGGTGCCGGGGAGCTGTTTTTT; CDR3 protein: CSVRGQGGAGELFF
D gene: TRBD2; V gene: TRBV7-6; J gene: TRBJ2-1; clone size: .; CDR3 DNA: TGTGCCAGCCGACTAGCTGGGGGAAATGAGCAGTTCTTC; CDR3 protein: CASRLAGGNEQFF
D gene: .; V gene: TRBV6-5; J gene: TRBJ1-2; clone size: .; CDR3 DNA: TGTGCCAGCAGTTCCATCCTGACAGGAGCTAACTATGGCTACACCTTC; CDR3 protein: CASSSILTGANYGYTF
D gene: .; V gene: TRBV6-1; J gene: TRBJ1-2; clone size: few; CDR3 DNA: TGTGCCATCCAGCAGGACAGCTTGTTCTATGGCTACACCTTC; CDR3 protein: CAIQQDSLFYGYTF
D gene: TRBD1; V gene: TRBV7-6; J gene: TRBJ2-7; clone size: .; CDR3 DNA: TGTGCCAGCAGTCCGGGACAGGGGGCAAGATACGAGCAGTACTTC; CDR3 protein: CASSPGQGARYEQYF
D gene: TRBD1; V gene: TRBV7-9; J gene: TRBJ1-4; clone size: .; CDR3 DNA: TGTGCCAGCAGCTTTACAGGGGAGCTCACTGAAAAACTGTTTTTT; CDR3 protein: CASSFTGELTEKLFF
D gene: .; V gene: TRBV6-6; J gene: TRBJ1-5; clone size: .; CDR3 DNA: TGTGCCAGCAGCCCGGGGACTGGGGTTAGCAATCAGCCCCAGCATTTT; CDR3 protein: CASSPGTGVSNQPQHF
D gene: .; V gene: TRBV7-9; J gene: TRBJ1-1; clone size: .; CDR3 DNA: TGTGCCAGCAGCTTCCAGGAGAACACTGAAGCTTTCTTT; CDR3 protein: CASSFQENTEAFF
D gene: .; V gene: TRBV20-1; J gene: TRBJ1-2; clone size: .; CDR3 DNA: TGCAGTGCTAGCCGGGGGTATGGCTACACCTTC; CDR3 protein: CSASRGYGYTF
D gene: .; V gene: TRBV30; J gene: TRBJ2-1; clone size: .; CDR3 DNA: TGTGCCTGGAGTGTACTTACTAACCACAATGAGCAGTTCTTC; CDR3 protein: CAWSVLTNHNEQFF
D gene: TRBD1; V gene: TRBV2; J gene: TRBJ2-7; clone size: .; CDR3 DNA: TGTGCCAGCAGAGGACAGGGCTCCTACGAGCAGTACTTC; CDR3 protein: CASRGQGSYEQYF
D gene: TRBD1; V gene: TRBV7-2; J gene: TRBJ1-1; clone size: few; CDR3 DNA: TGTGCCTCCCAGAGGCAACAGGGGGTGGAAGCTTTCTTT; CDR3 protein: CASQRQQGVEAFF
D gene: .; V gene: TRBV7-2; J gene: TRBJ2-5; clone size: .; CDR3 DNA: TGTGCCAGCAGCATACTAGGGTGGGGCCAAGAGACCCAGTACTTC; CDR3 protein: CASSILGWGQETQYF
D gene: TRBD1; V gene: TRBV18; J gene: TRBJ1-1; clone size: .; CDR3 DNA: TGTGCCAGCTCACCAGGGACAGGAGGAACTGAAGCTTTCTTT; CDR3 protein: CASSPGTGGTEAFF
D gene: TRBD2; V gene: TRBV27; J gene: TRBJ2-1; clone size: .; CDR3 DNA: TGTGCCAGCAGTTCCCATTGGACCGCGACTAGCGGGGGTTCCAATGAGCAGTTCTTC; CDR3 protein: CASSSHWTATSGGSNEQFF
D gene: .; V gene: TRBV2; J gene: TRBJ2-7; clone size: .; CDR3 DNA: TGTGCCAGCAGTGATACCAGGGTAGGCAACGAGCAGTACTTC; CDR3 protein: CASSDTRVGNEQYF
D gene: .; V gene: TRBV6-5; J gene: TRBJ1-5; clone size: .; CDR3 DNA: TGTGCCAGCACTTCCAGCAATCAGCCCCAGCATTTT; CDR3 protein: CASTSSNQPQHF
D gene: .; V gene: TRBV6-4; J gene: TRBJ1-4; clone size: .; CDR3 DNA: TGTGCCAGCAGTCGAGAGGGGGGGGATAATGAAAAACTGTTTTTT; CDR3 protein: CASSREGGDNEKLFF
D gene: .; V gene: TRBV5-5; J gene: TRBJ1-6; clone size: .; CDR3 DNA: TGTGCCAGCAGGTTGGACGGGGGAACCCTATCACCCCTCCACTTT; CDR3 protein: CASRLDGGTLSPLHF
D gene: TRBD2; V gene: TRBV9; J gene: TRBJ2-5; clone size: .; CDR3 DNA: TGTGCCAGCAGCGTAGACAGCGGGGGCGGTGAGACCCAGTACTTC; CDR3 protein: CASSVDSGGGETQYF